This paragraph reports one T cell receptor (beta chain). Antigen specificity is unknown. The germline V and J ends were trimmed by 4 bases and 4 bases, with 7 bases remaining between them. Germline V gene lookup returns CDR1 MGHRA and CDR2 YSYEKL. The CDR3 totals 13 residues. The data were taken from a study of graft-versus-host responses after intestinal transplantation. At the level of the study: In this cohort, recipients had multivisceral, liver-intestinal, or isolated intestinal transplants. Every recipient had anti-thymocyte globulin induction and 2 to 4 years of tacrolimus plus steroids.

Assay used: immunoSEQ multiplex PCR; TCRdb lists only in-frame clones, some missing. The top ten clones hold roughly 1.4% of a sample with some 43,000 clones, about 95% of them seen once. Study findings and constraints: Within the allografts of patients who had graft-donor T cell macrochimerism, graft-versus-host to host-versus-graft clonal ratios were high.

The material sequenced was PBMCs, taken roughly 51 weeks after intestinal transplant. The genes are TRBV4-1 and TRBJ2-2; no definite D call. The receptor comes from a human patient who received an intestinal transplant, so some T cells may come from the graft donor. CDR3 loop: CASSPYFTGELFF. The CDR3 DNA sequence: TGCGCCAGCAGCCCGTATTTCACCGGGGAGCTGTTTTTT.